This T cell receptor beta chain was documented in a study of graft-versus-host responses after intestinal transplantation. On the study more broadly: Uniformly, recipients were administered anti-thymocyte globulin induction with subsequent tacrolimus and steroids for three to four years.

Here immunoSEQ multiplex PCR was the method, and the copy in TCRdb shows in-frame clones only, minus some. The sample lists around 19,000 clones; 40% to 55% were seen once. Germline V gene lookup returns CDR1 SQVTM and CDR2 ANQGSEA. Trimming took 8 bases from V and 0 from J; bases not matched to a gene: 3. The CDR3 covers 14 residues. Post-reaction sorting isolated proliferating CFSE-low CD3+CD4+ and CD3+CD8+ responders. This sequence joins TRBV29-1 and TRBJ2-3; TRBD2 matches 12 bases. The specimen was alloreactive CD4+ T cells from a mixed lymphocyte reaction culture, collected before intestinal transplant. Subset noted: CFSE-low proliferating T cells sorted from approximately 6-day pre-transplant mixed lymphocyte reaction (GvH or HvG direction). The TCR comes from a human patient who received an intestinal transplant. In nucleotides, the CDR3 is TGCAGCACTAGCGGGGGGTATAGCACAGATACGCAGTATTTT. This sequence encodes CSTSGGYSTDTQYF.